One sample yielded the 6 T cell receptor beta chains listed below, sequenced in a study of cytomegalovirus exposure and HLA in healthy donors. Researchers ran the PCR with 60 Vbeta and 13 Jbeta primers. Profiling relied on immunoSEQ multiplex PCR, and the TCRdb table lists in-frame clones only, not all of them. The sample shows over 95,000 clones, more than 75% of them seen only once. Sequenced material: PBMCs. These receptors all come from a woman aged 40 to 49 in good health and CMV-seropositive.

The chain couples TRBV6-5 to TRBJ1-2; 8 bases are shared with TRBD1. The J segment lost 7 bases and the V segment lost 4 bases, leaving 11 bases of the junction unmatched. Germline V gives CDR1 MNHEY, CDR2 SVGAGI. The CDR3 is made up of 15 amino acids. CDR3 loop: CASSSSGGKSAGYTF. Here the CDR3 DNA reads TGTGCCAGCAGTTCCTCAGGGGGCAAGTCTGCTGGCTACACCTTC.

This rearrangement joins TRBV27 to TRBJ1-1, with D possibly matching TRBD1 (6 bases). Per the germline V gene, CDR1 is MNHEY and CDR2 is SMNVEV (reference sequence). Trimming took off 5 bases at V and 4 bases at J, with 17 bases between the two ends. There are 15 residues in the CDR3. In DNA form, the CDR3 reads TGTGCCAGCAGTCCACCAACATTAGGGGGCACTGAAGCTTTCTTT. Amino acids: CASSPPTLGGTEAFF.

This clone was recorded a few times. The V gene is TRBV29-1, the J gene TRBJ2-3, with 8 positions matching TRBD1. The germline gives CDR1 SQVTM, CDR2 ANQGSEA. CDR3 length: 14 amino acids. The trim removed 6 bases at V and 5 bases at J, leaving 10 bases unmatched. The CDR3 DNA reads as TGCAGCGTAGAAAGGACAGGGTCTGAAGATACGCAGTATTTT. It yields the protein CSVERTGSEDTQYF.

CDR3: CASSPTGPSYEQYF. DNA for the CDR3: TGTGCCAGCAGTCCCACAGGGCCCTCCTACGAGCAGTACTTC. The chain links TRBV7-9 to TRBJ2-7; possibly TRBD1 for D (6 bases). The CDR3 is 14 amino acids. Germline V gives CDR1 SEHNR, CDR2 FQNEAQ (reference sequence). V dropped 6 bases and J dropped 0 bases, with 12 bases sitting between them.

J is TRBJ1-5 and V is TRBV5-1, with 7 positions matching TRBD1. J lost 6 bases, V lost 0 bases, and 12 bases had no gene match. The CDR3 sequence is 17 residues long. The germline V gene has CDR1 SGHRS and CDR2 YFSETQ. This chain's CDR3 is CASSLGPLTGLSQPQHF. Here the CDR3 DNA reads TGCGCCAGCAGCTTGGGGCCATTGACAGGGCTTAGTCAGCCCCAGCATTTT.

This chain links TRBV14 with TRBJ1-1; D is unresolved. The V gene lost 4 bases and the J gene lost 3 bases, with 12 bases spanning the gap. There are 14 residues in the CDR3. The germline CDR1 and CDR2 sequences are SGHDN and FVKESK. DNA of the CDR3: TGTGCCAGCAGCCCTGGACTTATGTACACTGAAGCTTTCTTT. This sequence encodes CASSPGLMYTEAFF.